This T cell receptor beta chain was sequenced for a study of human T cells and chemical hapten exposure. Overall study: Affected patients, primarily female, had alopecia areata, totalis or universalis.

TCRdb reprocessed the RACE reads via MiXCR and lists one record per CDR3 protein. The repertoire holds some 70,000 distinct CDR3 sequences, with approximately 10% as singletons. The time point is: patch test 2, 6 weeks after DPC sensitization. This sample's treatment: therapeutic diphenylcyclopropenone sensitization with weekly scalp DPC. Unfractionated whole blood served as the source for total RNA extraction. This clonotype was seen many times. A junction end diverges from the germline sequence, so it may reflect a read error. CDR1 LGHDT and CDR2 YNNKEL come from the germline V gene (reference sequence). CDR3 size: 16 residues.

This TCR derives from a woman in her forties or fifties with alopecia areata. Some clones in this sample may be carry-over from other donors' samples. Sequences were derived from whole blood, sampled in connection with sensitization to the hapten diphenylcyclopropenone (DPC). The genes are TRBV3-1 and TRBJ1-1; possibly TRBD1 for D (5 bases). CDR3 protein: CASSQDATGATTEAFF. The CDR3 region has the DNA TGTGCCAGCAGCCAAGATGCCACAGGCGCCACTACTGAGGCTTTCTTT.